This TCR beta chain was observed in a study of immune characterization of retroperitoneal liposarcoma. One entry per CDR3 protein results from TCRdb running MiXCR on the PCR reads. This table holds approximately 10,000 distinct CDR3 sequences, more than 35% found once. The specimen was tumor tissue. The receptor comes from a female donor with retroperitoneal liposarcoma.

The CDR3 reads CASSLVKSGGSYF. The CDR3 DNA reads TGTGCCAGCAGCCTAGTGAAGAGCGGGGGGTCGTATTTT. The genes are TRBV12-3 or TRBV12-4 and TRBJ2-3, with 9 bases aligning to TRBD2. V trimming: 6 bases; J trimming: 14 bases; junction bases outside the gene matches: 12. The CDR3 has 13 residues.